This TCR beta chain was retrieved from a study of T cells in women clearing cervical HPV infection. Study-wide background: Donors had HPV16-related CIN3 or worse; 2 had invasive cancer. Cases' blood sampling followed lesion detection by median approximately 150 days (90 to 200).

On this clone itself: With the read ending 3 residues before the CDR3 end, the germline J gene is used to fill in that end.

Genomic DNA, averaging around 1,200 ng per sample, yielded TCR beta CDR3 via immunoSEQ. Sequencing was performed with immunoSEQ multiplex PCR; in TCRdb, only in-frame clones are kept and a portion is missing. The sample has tens of thousands of clones; the top ten hold around 5.4%. J was trimmed by 1 base and V by 0 bases; bases with no gene match: 7. CDR1 LGHDT and CDR2 YNNKEL come from the germline V gene (reference sequence). This CDR3 has 17 residues. Sequencing used blood buffy coat. This clonotype was obtained from a woman between 18 and 75 years old with a cervical HPV16 infection that either progressed to CIN3+ or cleared (not recorded which). This chain links TRBV3-1 (or the pseudogene TRBV3-2) with TRBJ2-5; 8 bases are a match to TRBD2. The part of the CDR3 DNA that was read is TGTGCCAGCAGCCAAGATCCCCCCGCGGGGGGCCAAGAGACC. Its protein is CASSQDPPAGGQET. The CDR3, in full, reads CASSQDPPAGGQETQYF.